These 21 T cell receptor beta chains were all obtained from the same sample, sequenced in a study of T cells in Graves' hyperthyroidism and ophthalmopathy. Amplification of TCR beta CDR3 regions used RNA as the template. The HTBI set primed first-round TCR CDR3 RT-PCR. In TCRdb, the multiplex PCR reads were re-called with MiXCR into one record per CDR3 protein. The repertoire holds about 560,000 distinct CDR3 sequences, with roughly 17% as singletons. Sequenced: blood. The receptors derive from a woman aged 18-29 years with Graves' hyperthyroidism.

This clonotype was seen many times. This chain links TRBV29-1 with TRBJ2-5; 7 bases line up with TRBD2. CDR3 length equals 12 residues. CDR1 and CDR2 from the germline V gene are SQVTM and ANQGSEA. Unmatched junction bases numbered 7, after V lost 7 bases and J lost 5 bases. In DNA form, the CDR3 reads TGCAGCGCCGGGACTACCGCGGAGACCCAGTACTTC. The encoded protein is CSAGTTAETQYF. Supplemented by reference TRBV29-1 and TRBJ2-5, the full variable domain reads SAVISQKPSRDICQRGTSLTIQCQVDSQVTMMFWYRQQPGQSLTLIATANQGSEATYESGFVIDKFPISRPNLTFSTLTVSNMSPEDSSIYLCSAGTTAETQYFGPGTRLLVL.

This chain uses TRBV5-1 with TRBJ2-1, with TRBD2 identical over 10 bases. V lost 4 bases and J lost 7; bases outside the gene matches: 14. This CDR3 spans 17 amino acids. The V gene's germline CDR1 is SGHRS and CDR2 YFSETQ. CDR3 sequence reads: CASSGRLAGPRKNEQFF. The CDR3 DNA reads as TGCGCCAGCAGCGGGAGACTAGCGGGCCCGAGAAAGAATGAGCAGTTCTTC. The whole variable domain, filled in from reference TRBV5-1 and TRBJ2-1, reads KAGVTQTPRYLIKTRGQQVTLSCSPISGHRSVSWYQQTPGQGLQFLFEYFSETQRNKGNFPGRFSGRQFSNSRSEMNVSTLELGDSALYLCASSGRLAGPRKNEQFFGPGTRLTVL.

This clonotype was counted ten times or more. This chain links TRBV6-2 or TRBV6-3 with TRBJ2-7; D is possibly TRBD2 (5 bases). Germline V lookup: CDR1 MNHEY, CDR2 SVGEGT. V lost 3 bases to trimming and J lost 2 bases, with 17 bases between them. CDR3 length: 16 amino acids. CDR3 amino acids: CASSYRSSYGAYEQYF. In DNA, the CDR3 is TGTGCCAGCAGTTATCGGTCCTCCTACGGGGCCTACGAGCAGTACTTC.

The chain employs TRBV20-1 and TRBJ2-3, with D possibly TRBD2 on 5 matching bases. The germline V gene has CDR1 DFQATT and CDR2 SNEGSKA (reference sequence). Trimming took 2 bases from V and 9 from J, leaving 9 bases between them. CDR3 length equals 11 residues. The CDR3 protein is CSARRTQTQYF. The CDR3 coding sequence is TGCAGTGCTAGACGGACTCAGACGCAGTATTTT.

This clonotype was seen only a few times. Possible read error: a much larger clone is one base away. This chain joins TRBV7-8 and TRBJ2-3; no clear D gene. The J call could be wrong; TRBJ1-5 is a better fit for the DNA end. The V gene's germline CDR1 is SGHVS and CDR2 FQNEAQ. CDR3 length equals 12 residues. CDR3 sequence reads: CASSKLDNTQHF. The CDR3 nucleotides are TGTGCCAGCAGCAAACTAGATAATACGCAGCATTTT.

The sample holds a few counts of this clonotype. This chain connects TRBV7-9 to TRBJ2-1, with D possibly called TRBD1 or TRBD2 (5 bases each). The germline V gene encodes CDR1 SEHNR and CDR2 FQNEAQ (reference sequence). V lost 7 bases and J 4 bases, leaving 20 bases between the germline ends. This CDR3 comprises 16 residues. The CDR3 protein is CASNRGARDPYNEQFF. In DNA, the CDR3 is TGTGCCAGCAACCGAGGGGCACGGGACCCTTACAATGAGCAGTTCTTC. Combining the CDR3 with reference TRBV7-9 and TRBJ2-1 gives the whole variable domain DTGVSQNPRHKITKRGQNVTFRCDPISEHNRLYWYRQTLGQGPEFLTYFQNEAQLEKSRLLSDRFSAERPKGSFSTLEIQRTEQGDSAMYLCASNRGARDPYNEQFFGPGTRLTVL.

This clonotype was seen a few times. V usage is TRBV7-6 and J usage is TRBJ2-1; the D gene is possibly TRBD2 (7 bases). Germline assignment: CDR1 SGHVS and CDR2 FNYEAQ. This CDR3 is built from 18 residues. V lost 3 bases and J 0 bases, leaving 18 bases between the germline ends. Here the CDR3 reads CASSLRGTTRSSYNEQFF. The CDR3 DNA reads TGTGCCAGCAGCTTGAGGGGGACTACCCGAAGCTCCTACAATGAGCAGTTCTTC.

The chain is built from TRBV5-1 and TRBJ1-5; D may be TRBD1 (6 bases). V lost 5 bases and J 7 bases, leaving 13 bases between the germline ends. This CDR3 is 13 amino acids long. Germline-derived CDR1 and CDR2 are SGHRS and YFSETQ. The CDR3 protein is CASRRNREQPQHF. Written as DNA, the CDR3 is TGCGCCAGCAGAAGGAACAGGGAACAGCCCCAGCATTTT. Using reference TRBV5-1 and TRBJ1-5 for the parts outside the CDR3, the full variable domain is KAGVTQTPRYLIKTRGQQVTLSCSPISGHRSVSWYQQTPGQGLQFLFEYFSETQRNKGNFPGRFSGRQFSNSRSEMNVSTLELGDSALYLCASRRNREQPQHFGDGTRLSIL.

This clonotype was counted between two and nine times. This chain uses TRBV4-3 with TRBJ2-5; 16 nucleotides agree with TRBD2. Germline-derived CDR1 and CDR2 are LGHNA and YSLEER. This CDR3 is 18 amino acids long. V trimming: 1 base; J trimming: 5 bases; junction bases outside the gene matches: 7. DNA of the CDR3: TGCGCCAGCAGCCAAGGAGCCCCGGGACTAGCGGGGGGGGAGACCCAGTACTTC. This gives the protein CASSQGAPGLAGGETQYF.

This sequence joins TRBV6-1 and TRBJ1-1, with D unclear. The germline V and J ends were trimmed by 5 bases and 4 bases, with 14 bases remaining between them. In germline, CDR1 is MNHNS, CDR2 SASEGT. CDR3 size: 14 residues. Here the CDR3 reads CASSFSDGSTEAFF. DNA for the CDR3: TGTGCCAGCAGTTTCTCAGACGGGAGCACTGAAGCTTTCTTT.

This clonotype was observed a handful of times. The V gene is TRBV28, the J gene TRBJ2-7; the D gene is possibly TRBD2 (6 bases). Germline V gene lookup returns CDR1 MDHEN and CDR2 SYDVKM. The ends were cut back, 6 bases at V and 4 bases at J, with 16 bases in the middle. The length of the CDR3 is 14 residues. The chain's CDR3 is CASSLYNGSYEQYF. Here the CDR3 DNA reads TGTGCCAGCAGCCTATATAACGGGAGTTACGAGCAGTACTTC.

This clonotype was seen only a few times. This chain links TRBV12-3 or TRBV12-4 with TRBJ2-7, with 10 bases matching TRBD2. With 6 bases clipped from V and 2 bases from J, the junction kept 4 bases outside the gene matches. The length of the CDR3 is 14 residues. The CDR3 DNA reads TGTGCCAGCAGGAAAAGCGGGGGGGCCTACGAGCAGTACTTC. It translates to CASRKSGGAYEQYF.

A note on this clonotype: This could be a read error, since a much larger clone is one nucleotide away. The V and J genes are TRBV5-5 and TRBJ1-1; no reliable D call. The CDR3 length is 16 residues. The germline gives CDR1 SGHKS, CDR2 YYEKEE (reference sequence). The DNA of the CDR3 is TGTGCCAGCAGCTTGGCCTGGTCGCCGGGGAACACTGGAGCTTTCTTT. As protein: CASSLAWSPGNTGAFF.

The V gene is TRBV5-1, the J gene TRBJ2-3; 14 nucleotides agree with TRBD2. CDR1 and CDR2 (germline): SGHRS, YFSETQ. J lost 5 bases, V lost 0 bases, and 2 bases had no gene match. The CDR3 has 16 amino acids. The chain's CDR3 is CASSLDGTSGRDTQYF. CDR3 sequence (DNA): TGCGCCAGCAGCTTGGATGGGACTAGCGGGAGAGATACGCAGTATTTT.

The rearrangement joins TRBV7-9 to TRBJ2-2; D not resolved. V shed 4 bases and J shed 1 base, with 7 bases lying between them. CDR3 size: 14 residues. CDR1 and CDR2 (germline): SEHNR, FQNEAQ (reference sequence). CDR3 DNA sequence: TGTGCCAGCAGCTCGACTTTGAACACCGGGGAGCTGTTTTTT. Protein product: CASSSTLNTGELFF.

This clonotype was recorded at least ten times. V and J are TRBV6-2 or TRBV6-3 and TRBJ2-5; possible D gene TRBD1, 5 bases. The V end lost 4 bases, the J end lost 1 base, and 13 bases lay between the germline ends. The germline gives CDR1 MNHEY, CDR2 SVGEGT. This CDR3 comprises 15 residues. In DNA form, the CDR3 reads TGTGCCAGCAGTTCACAGGAGATAATCCAAGAGACCCAGTACTTC. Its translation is CASSSQEIIQETQYF.

The CDR3 is CASSQDRGLLGYGYTF. The DNA for the CDR3 is TGTGCCAGCAGCCAAGATCGGGGCTTACTAGGCTATGGCTACACCTTC. The V gene is TRBV4-2, the J gene TRBJ1-2, with D perhaps matching TRBD1 (5 bases). This CDR3 contains 16 residues. Germline V gene data show CDR1 as LGHNA and CDR2 as YNFKEQ. V lost 0 bases, J lost 4 bases, and 15 bases lay in between.

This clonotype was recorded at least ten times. CDR3 nucleotide sequence: TGTGCCAGCAGTCGATGGTCAGGGCCCGCCAAAAACATTCAGTACTTC. Amino acids: CASSRWSGPAKNIQYF. This chain uses TRBV12-3 or TRBV12-4 with TRBJ2-4; D perhaps matches TRBD1 (5 bases). The CDR3 has 16 residues. Trimming pared 5 bases from V and 1 base from J, leaving 15 bases between.

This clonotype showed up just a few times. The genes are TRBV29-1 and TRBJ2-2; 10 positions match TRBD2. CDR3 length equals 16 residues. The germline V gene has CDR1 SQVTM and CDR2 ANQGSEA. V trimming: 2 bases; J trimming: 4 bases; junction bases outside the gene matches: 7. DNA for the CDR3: TGCAGCGTTGAACGAGCGGGGGGGCGGTTCACCGGGGAGCTGTTTTTT. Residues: CSVERAGGRFTGELFF.

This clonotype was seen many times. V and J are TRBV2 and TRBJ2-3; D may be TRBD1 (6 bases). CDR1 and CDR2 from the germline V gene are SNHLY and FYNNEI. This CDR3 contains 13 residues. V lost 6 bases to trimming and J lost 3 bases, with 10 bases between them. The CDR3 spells CASREQGTDTQYF. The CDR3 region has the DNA TGTGCCAGCAGGGAACAGGGTACAGATACGCAGTATTTT.

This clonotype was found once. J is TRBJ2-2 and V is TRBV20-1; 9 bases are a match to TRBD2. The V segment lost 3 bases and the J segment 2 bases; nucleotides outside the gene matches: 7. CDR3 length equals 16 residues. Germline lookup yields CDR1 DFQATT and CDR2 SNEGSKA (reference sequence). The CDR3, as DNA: TGCAGTGCTAGGACTAGCGGAAATTTTAACACCGGGGAGCTGTTTTTT. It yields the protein CSARTSGNFNTGELFF.